The clone carrying this TCR beta chain was counted only a few times. The antigen remains undetermined. The ends were cut back, 0 bases at V and 0 bases at J, with 13 bases in the middle. Germline values: CDR1 SGDLS, CDR2 YYNGEE. The CDR3 contains 18 residues. 60 Vbeta and 13 Jbeta primers were used in PCR. Libraries were prepared by immunoSEQ multiplex PCR; TCRdb keeps only in-frame clonotypes and omits some of them. The table lists a few hundred thousand clones, approximately 80% of them singletons, with about 0.3% in the top ten. This sample was taken from a study of cytomegalovirus exposure and HLA in healthy donors. Findings and caveats of the study: Common viral pathogens (according to a later analysis) appeared linked to several of the most significant clusters. HLA alleles showed associations with fewer than 20,000 TCR beta sequences in a later analysis, at a 0.05 false discovery rate. A list of approximately 160 TCR beta chains associated with cytomegalovirus was given. Sequencing depth roughly uniform across donors was assumed in presence/absence analyses.

This rearrangement joins TRBV9 to TRBJ1-6, with D maybe TRBD1 (5 bases). The TCR originated in a girl aged 2 to 9 in good health and CMV-seronegative. The sample taken for sequencing was PBMCs. The CDR3 nucleotides read TGTGCCAGCAGCGTAGCGGGGGACCCCATCTCCTATAATTCACCCCTCCACTTT. Translating gives CASSVAGDPISYNSPLHF.